Below, 5 T cell receptor beta chains from the same sample are listed, as sequenced in a study of early T cells in non-severe SARS-CoV-2 infection. MiXCR, run by TCRdb on the 5' RACE reads, gives a single entry per CDR3 protein. The table shows 70,000 to 80,000 distinct CDR3 sequences, with around an eighth occurring only once. The sample in question was whole blood, obtained at baseline. These receptor sequences come from an adult who was a healthcare worker with PCR-confirmed SARS-CoV-2 infection or an uninfected control (not recorded which).

The chain links TRBV12-3 or TRBV12-4 to TRBJ1-5; D call uncertain. This CDR3 comprises 13 residues. Trimming removed 5 bases from V and 5 bases from J, with 10 bases in between. The CDR3 region has the DNA TGTGCCAGCAGTCAAAAGAACTATCAGCCCCAGCATTTT. It translates to CASSQKNYQPQHF.

The chain joins TRBV11-2 to TRBJ1-6, with no clear D. The CDR3 loop spans 18 amino acids. With 1 base removed from V and 0 bases from J, the gap between germline ends came to 13 bases. Germline V gene sequence: CDR1 SGHAT, CDR2 FQNNGV. The CDR3: CASSLGPGRSSYNSPLHF. The CDR3 DNA sequence: TGTGCCAGCAGCTTAGGTCCGGGCCGCAGCTCCTATAATTCACCCCTCCACTTT.

The gene calls are TRBV29-1 and TRBJ1-2; D remains unclear. Trimming removed 0 bases at V and 8 bases at J, with 13 bases between. The germline V gene encodes CDR1 SQVTM and CDR2 ANQGSEA. The CDR3 runs 13 residues. This CDR3 is CSVEDKKEVGYTF. Written as DNA, the CDR3 is TGCAGCGTTGAAGATAAGAAAGAAGTAGGCTACACCTTC. The full variable domain, rest sourced from reference TRBV29-1 and TRBJ1-2, is SAVISQKPSRDICQRGTSLTIQCQVDSQVTMMFWYRQQPGQSLTLIATANQGSEATYESGFVIDKFPISRPNLTFSTLTVSNMSPEDSSIYLCSVEDKKEVGYTFGSGTRLTVV.

The rearrangement links TRBV11-2 to TRBJ2-7; D possibly matches TRBD1 or TRBD2 (5 bases each). The CDR3 is 14 amino acids. Looked up from germline, CDR1 is SGHAT and CDR2 is FQNNGV. V lost 1 base to trimming and J lost 3 bases, with 10 bases between them. The CDR3 loop is CASSLGGTIYEQYF. In DNA form, the CDR3 reads TGTGCCAGCAGCTTAGGGGGGACGATCTACGAGCAGTACTTC. The complete variable domain, with remaining parts taken from reference TRBV11-2 and TRBJ2-7, reads EAGVAQSPRYKIIEKRQSVAFWCNPISGHATLYWYQQILGQGPKLLIQFQNNGVVDDSQLPKDRFSAERLKGVDSTLKIQPAKLEDSAVYLCASSLGGTIYEQYFGPGTRLTVT.

The chain is built from TRBV6-2 or TRBV6-3 and TRBJ2-2; the D gene could be TRBD1 or TRBD2 (6 bases each). The CDR3 runs to 15 residues. V was clipped by 2 bases and J by 4 bases, with 11 bases between them. From germline, CDR1 is MNHEY and CDR2 SVGEGT. The CDR3 loop reads CASSYTGAGTGELFF. CDR3 sequence (DNA): TGTGCCAGCAGTTACACGGGGGCAGGCACCGGGGAGCTGTTTTTT.